These 28 T cell receptor beta chains were sequenced from one sample in a study of T cells in Graves' hyperthyroidism and ophthalmopathy (dated by TCRdb to the late 2010s). The library came from multiplex PCR. The reads were generated on an Illumina HiSeq 2000. TCR beta CDR3 regions were amplified from RNA transcripts. The first round of RT-PCR for the TCR CDR3 was performed with the HTBI primer set and the Qiagen OneStep RT-PCR kit. TCRdb reanalyzed the raw reads on its own, using fastp at Q25 for trimming and MiXCR for clone calling, and kept in-frame beta chains. Merged by CDR3 protein, the rows form single entries marked with the most common genes and DNA. The sample table records 400,000 or so distinct CDR3 sequences; nearly 15% of these occur just once. The top ten constitute roughly 20% of the sample. The sample comprised blood. The receptors were gathered from a woman in her fifties or sixties with Graves' ophthalmopathy.

Ten or more counts support this clonotype. The chain couples TRBV6-6 to TRBJ2-7; unclear D gene. Germline lookup yields CDR1 MNHNY and CDR2 SVGAGI (reference sequence). The CDR3 has 14 amino acids. V lost 2 bases and J 1 base, leaving 9 bases between the germline ends. The DNA of the CDR3 is TGTGCCAGCAGTTACAACAGCCAATCCTACGAGCAGTACTTC. This gives the protein CASSYNSQSYEQYF.

This clonotype was observed many times. This chain uses TRBV12-3 or TRBV12-4 with TRBJ2-2; 9 bases agree with TRBD1. CDR3 size: 15 residues. V gave up 5 bases and J gave up 1 base; unmatched junction bases: 2. The CDR3 region has the DNA TGTGCCAGCAGTCCGGGACAGGGGAACACCGGGGAGCTGTTTTTT. This translates into CASSPGQGNTGELFF.

This chain links TRBV5-5 with TRBJ2-1, with 11 nucleotides matching TRBD2. CDR1 SGHKS and CDR2 YYEKEE come from the germline V gene (reference sequence). This CDR3 spans 21 amino acids. V shed 4 bases, J shed 1 base, and the junction held 19 bases outside the gene matches. The CDR3 is CASSNQIAGGTSIGSYNEQFF. CDR3 nucleotides: TGTGCCAGCAGCAACCAAATAGCGGGAGGGACTTCGATTGGATCCTACAATGAGCAGTTCTTC.

The V and J genes are TRBV6-1 and TRBJ2-1; 8 bases align to TRBD2. This CDR3 contains 16 residues. V lost 4 bases, J lost 6 bases, and 11 bases stayed unmatched. The germline gives CDR1 MNHNS, CDR2 SASEGT. The CDR3 loop is CASSVGSAGGGNEQFF. The CDR3, as DNA: TGTGCCAGCAGTGTAGGATCTGCGGGAGGCGGCAATGAGCAGTTCTTC.

This clonotype was recorded at least ten times. J is TRBJ1-5 and V is TRBV5-5; no clear D. V was pared by 0 bases and J by 4 bases, with 11 bases between. Germline V gene sequence: CDR1 SGHKS, CDR2 YYEKEE (reference sequence). The CDR3 is 15 amino acids. CDR3 in amino acids: CASSLDSGVNQPQHF. The DNA of the CDR3 is TGTGCCAGCAGCTTGGACTCCGGGGTAAATCAGCCCCAGCATTTT.

The chain is built from TRBV20-1 and TRBJ2-1; the D call may be TRBD1 or TRBD2 (5 bases each). V lost 1 base, J lost 2 bases, and 15 bases lay in between. CDR3 size: 16 residues. The germline V gene encodes CDR1 DFQATT and CDR2 SNEGSKA (reference sequence). CDR3 nucleotide sequence: TGCAGTGCTAGAGTAAGGGGACCCAGAGCCTACAATGAGCAGTTCTTC. It yields the protein CSARVRGPRAYNEQFF.

In this sample, this clonotype turned up many times. The chain recombines TRBV5-1 with TRBJ1-2, with TRBD1 matching 7 bases. The trim removed 0 bases at V and 6 bases at J, leaving 8 bases unmatched. CDR1 is SGHRS and CDR2 is YFSETQ in the germline V gene. This CDR3 spans 15 amino acids. The CDR3 protein is CASSLGVDRVHGYTF. The CDR3, as DNA: TGCGCCAGCAGCTTGGGAGTTGACAGGGTCCATGGCTACACCTTC.

Turning to this clonotype: This could be a read error, since a much larger clone is one nucleotide away. The chain carries TRBV29-1 and TRBJ2-7; TRBD2 is a possible D gene (6 bases). This CDR3 region has 11 residues. CDR1 SQVTM and CDR2 ANQGSEA come from the germline V gene. The ends were cut back, 7 bases at V and 9 bases at J, with 16 bases in the middle. CDR3 loop: CSGGTFDGQYF. The CDR3 DNA reads as TGCAGCGGGGGGACTTTTGACGGGCAGTACTTC.

This clonotype was detected ten times or more. The V call is TRBV27, the J call TRBJ2-7; 14 nucleotides agree with TRBD2. In germline, CDR1 is MNHEY, CDR2 SMNVEV (reference sequence). J was trimmed by 6 bases and V by 2 bases; bases with no gene match: 12. CDR3 size: 18 residues. The DNA of the CDR3 is TGTGCCAGCAGTTTAAGGGGAAGACTAGCGGGAGGGCGGATCGAGCAGTACTTC. This translates into CASSLRGRLAGGRIEQYF.

The sample holds many counts of this clonotype. The chain employs TRBV2 and TRBJ2-1; tentatively, D is TRBD1 (5 bases). CDR1 and CDR2 from the germline V gene are SNHLY and FYNNEI. The CDR3 extends over 17 amino acids. V shed 2 bases and J shed 0 bases, with 14 bases lying between them. The CDR3 region is CASSEQERRGSYNEQFF. The CDR3 DNA is TGTGCCAGCAGTGAACAGGAGAGAAGGGGCTCCTACAATGAGCAGTTCTTC.

Ten or more counts support this clonotype. V gene TRBV3-1 combines with J gene TRBJ2-3; 10 nucleotides align to TRBD2. With 3 bases clipped from V and 7 bases from J, the junction kept 7 bases outside the gene matches. Looked up from germline, CDR1 is LGHDT and CDR2 is YNNKEL (reference sequence). The CDR3 has 15 amino acids. The CDR3 here is CASSQRGTSVNTQYF. DNA for the CDR3: TGTGCCAGCAGCCAGAGAGGGACTAGCGTGAATACGCAGTATTTT.

The rearrangement links TRBV5-4 to TRBJ2-1, with 8 bases fitting TRBD2. The germline V gene has CDR1 SGHNT and CDR2 YYREEE (reference sequence). Trimming at V came to 3 bases and at J to 5 bases, leaving 4 bases not matched to a gene. This CDR3 region has 14 residues. The CDR3 spells CASSSPGLDNEQFF. As DNA, the CDR3 is TGTGCCAGCAGCTCACCGGGACTAGACAATGAGCAGTTCTTC. Full variable domain (outside the CDR3, taken from reference TRBV5-4 and TRBJ2-1): ETGVTQSPTHLIKTRGQQVTLRCSSQSGHNTVSWYQQALGQGPQFIFQYYREEENGRGNFPPRFSGLQFPNYSSELNVNALELDDSALYLCASSSPGLDNEQFFGPGTRLTVL.

This clonotype was counted many times. V gene TRBV20-1 combines with J gene TRBJ1-5; TRBD1 matches 7 bases. The germline CDR1 and CDR2 sequences are DFQATT and SNEGSKA (reference sequence). Trimming removed 2 bases from V and 2 bases from J; junction bases left unmatched: 6. The CDR3 loop spans 15 amino acids. The DNA for the CDR3 is TGCAGTGCTAGAATACAGGGGATAGGCAATCAGCCCCAGCATTTT. This gives the protein CSARIQGIGNQPQHF.

This clonotype was counted at least ten times. This rearrangement joins TRBV6-2 or TRBV6-3 to TRBJ2-3, with 8 bases aligning to TRBD2. Germline CDR1 MNHEY, CDR2 SVGEGT. The CDR3 length is 15 residues. V shed 6 bases, J shed 0 bases, and the junction held 5 bases outside the gene matches. The CDR3 loop is CASRGAGVSTDTQYF. In DNA form, the CDR3 reads TGTGCCAGCAGGGGAGCGGGAGTAAGCACAGATACGCAGTATTTT.

This chain joins TRBV24-1 and TRBJ2-1; TRBD1 aligns across 7 bases. This CDR3 has 16 amino acids. Germline V gene data show CDR1 as KGHDR and CDR2 as SFDVKD. V shed 0 bases and J 4 bases; nucleotides not matched to a gene: 5. The CDR3 sequence is CATSDLQGRGYNEQFF. As DNA, the CDR3 is TGTGCCACCAGTGATTTGCAGGGCAGGGGGTACAATGAGCAGTTCTTC.

The chain employs TRBV27 and TRBJ2-5; TRBD2 matches at 8 bases. This CDR3 contains 15 residues. The trim removed 6 bases at V and 4 bases at J, leaving 10 bases unmatched. Germline V gene lookup returns CDR1 MNHEY and CDR2 SMNVEV (reference sequence). In nucleotides, the CDR3 is TGTGCCAGCAGCTCCAGGTTAGCGGGAAGAGAGACCCAGTACTTC. It translates to CASSSRLAGRETQYF.

This clonotype was seen many times. The rearrangement uses TRBV28 and TRBJ2-7, with 7 bases that match TRBD2. V shed 4 bases, J shed 4 bases, and the junction held 10 bases outside the gene matches. The length of the CDR3 is 15 residues. The germline gives CDR1 MDHEN, CDR2 SYDVKM. DNA of the CDR3: TGTGCCAGCAGTTCCTCCGGTGCGGGGGATTACGAGCAGTACTTC. Translating gives CASSSSGAGDYEQYF.

This clonotype was seen at least ten times. The V gene is TRBV6-1, the J gene TRBJ1-1; 10 positions agree with TRBD1. The V gene end was trimmed by 6 bases and the J gene end by 3 bases; junction bases not matched to a gene: 1. The CDR3 contains 13 residues. From germline, CDR1 is MNHNS and CDR2 SASEGT. In DNA form, the CDR3 reads TGTGCCAGCAGGGGACAGGGGTACACTGAAGCTTTCTTT. It specifies CASRGQGYTEAFF.

J is TRBJ2-2 and V is TRBV27; 7 bases are shared with TRBD1. Germline V gene sequence: CDR1 MNHEY, CDR2 SMNVEV (reference sequence). Losses at the gene ends were 7 bases for V and 4 bases for J; bases not matched to a gene: 6. CDR3 length equals 14 residues. The DNA of the CDR3 is TGTGCCAGCACGATCGGACAGGCCACCGGGGAGCTGTTTTTT. Translation: CASTIGQATGELFF.

V gene TRBV4-2 combines with J gene TRBJ2-7, with D possibly being TRBD2 (5 bases). CDR3 length equals 14 residues. The germline V gene encodes CDR1 LGHNA and CDR2 YNFKEQ. V was trimmed by 4 bases and J by 5 bases, leaving 15 bases between them. CDR3 sequence (DNA): TGTGCCAGCAGCCCAGGCGGGCTAGTAGACGAGCAGTACTTC. Amino acids: CASSPGGLVDEQYF.

This clonotype was counted ten times or more. The chain uses TRBV7-8 and TRBJ1-1; possible D gene TRBD1, 5 bases. Between the trimmed V and J ends, which lost 5 bases and 4 bases, there was a span of 14 bases. There are 14 residues in the CDR3. Germline CDR1 reads SGHVS; CDR2 reads FQNEAQ. The CDR3 coding sequence is TGTGCCAGCAGCCCCCGGGGCGGCGCCACTGAAGCTTTCTTT. This encodes CASSPRGGATEAFF. Filled out from reference TRBV7-8 and TRBJ1-1, the complete variable domain reads GAGVSQSPRYKVAKRGQDVALRCDPISGHVSLFWYQQALGQGPEFLTYFQNEAQLDKSGLPSDRFFAERPEGSVSTLKIQRTQQEDSAVYLCASSPRGGATEAFFGQGTRLTVV.

The CDR3 DNA is TGTGCCAGCAGTCTAAACCCCCCAGGGGGCAGGGGTCAGCCCCAGCATTTT. It encodes CASSLNPPGGRGQPQHF. The rearrangement links TRBV28 to TRBJ1-5; 8 bases line up with TRBD1. The CDR3 is 17 amino acids. Germline V gene sequence: CDR1 MDHEN, CDR2 SYDVKM. The ends lost 5 bases at V and 6 bases at J; junction bases unmatched: 15.

The chain links TRBV28 to TRBJ2-4; 8 bases map to TRBD1. V gave up 6 bases and J gave up 0 bases; unmatched junction bases: 7. The CDR3 covers 16 residues. From germline, CDR1 is MDHEN and CDR2 SYDVKM. The CDR3 sequence is CASSPDRGLAKNIQYF. CDR3 bases: TGTGCCAGCAGCCCTGACAGGGGTCTAGCCAAAAACATTCAGTACTTC.

This clonotype occurred a few times. This rearrangement joins TRBV3-1 to TRBJ2-3, with D possibly being TRBD1 or TRBD2 (5 bases each). The V end lost 0 bases, the J end lost 0 bases, and 19 bases lay between the germline ends. There are 19 residues in the CDR3. Germline-derived CDR1 and CDR2 are LGHDT and YNNKEL (reference sequence). The CDR3 sequence: CASSQDLGVIRTSTDTQYF. The CDR3 DNA is TGTGCCAGCAGCCAAGACCTGGGGGTAATACGAACTAGCACAGATACGCAGTATTTT.

The V and J genes are TRBV6-1 and TRBJ2-6, with 8 bases lining up with TRBD1. The CDR3 is 18 amino acids. Germline V gives CDR1 MNHNS, CDR2 SASEGT. V shed 4 bases and J 1 base; nucleotides not matched to a gene: 9. CDR3 sequence: CASSAQGARGSGANVLTF. The CDR3, as DNA: TGTGCCAGCAGTGCTCAGGGGGCGAGGGGTTCTGGGGCCAACGTCCTGACTTTC.

In the case of this clonotype: A much larger clone lies one base from this, so it may be a read error. This chain uses TRBV7-9 with TRBJ2-1, with D possibly TRBD2 on 5 matching bases. CDR1 is SEHNR, CDR2 FQNEAQ, per germline (reference sequence). The CDR3 contains 15 residues. CDR3 DNA sequence: TGTGCCAGCAACCCTGATCGTGGCGGGCCCAATAAGCAGTTCTTC. Residues: CASNPDRGGPNKQFF.

In this sample, this clonotype turned up many times. The rearrangement joins TRBV7-8 to TRBJ2-3, with TRBD2 matching over 8 bases. This CDR3 has 16 amino acids. Unmatched junction bases numbered 9, after V lost 7 bases and J lost 0 bases. Germline CDR1 SGHVS, CDR2 FQNEAQ. Here the CDR3 reads CASTERLARSTDTQYF. DNA of the CDR3: TGTGCCAGCACCGAAAGACTAGCGCGTAGCACAGATACGCAGTATTTT.

This chain uses TRBV12-3 or TRBV12-4 with TRBJ2-2; 8 nucleotides agree with TRBD2. V trimming: 5 bases; J trimming: 7 bases; junction bases outside the gene matches: 9. The CDR3 extends over 15 amino acids. DNA of the CDR3: TGTGCCAGCAGTCCCCCCCGGGGGGGAGGCGGGGAGCTGTTTTTT. It codes for CASSPPRGGGGELFF.